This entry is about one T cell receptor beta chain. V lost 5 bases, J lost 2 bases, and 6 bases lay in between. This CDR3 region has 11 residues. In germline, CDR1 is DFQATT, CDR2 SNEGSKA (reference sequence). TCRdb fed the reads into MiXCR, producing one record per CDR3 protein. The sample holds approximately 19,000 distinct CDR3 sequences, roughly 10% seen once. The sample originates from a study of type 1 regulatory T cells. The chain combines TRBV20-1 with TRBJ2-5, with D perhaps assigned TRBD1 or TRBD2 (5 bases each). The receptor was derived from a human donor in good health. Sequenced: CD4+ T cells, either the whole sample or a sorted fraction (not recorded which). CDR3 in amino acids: CSAEGQETQYF. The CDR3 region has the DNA TGCAGTGCTGAGGGGCAAGAGACCCAGTACTTC.